The rows below give T cell receptor beta chains drawn from one sample of a study of regulatory T cells in long-lasting Graves disease. Via MiXCR, TCRdb re-called the multiplex PCR reads, giving one row per CDR3 protein. The data show 560,000 or so distinct CDR3 sequences, with around 15% seen just once and approximately 12% held by the top ten. The same specimen was also included in a second study, on T cells in Graves' hyperthyroidism and ophthalmopathy.

The sample in question was peripheral blood mononuclear cells (PBMCs), obtained at new diagnosis, from a patient treated with antithyroid drugs. These receptors were obtained from a man between 18 and 29 years old with Graves disease. CDR3s include the opening cysteine and the closing phenylalanine or tryptophan. A D gene is named only where the DNA matches it firmly. Clone size is given for some rows only: seen once, a few or many times, or a class if the clone is expanded.

J gene: TRBJ1-2
clone size: many
V gene: TRBV12-3/TRBV12-4
D gene: -
CDR3 DNA: TGTGCCAGCAGTCCCCGGGAAGGCTATGGCTACACCTTC
CDR3 protein: CASSPREGYGYTF

J gene: TRBJ2-7
clone size: few
V gene: TRBV5-1
D gene: -
CDR3 DNA: TGTGCCAGCAGCGTAGTCGACGACTCCTACGAGCAGTACTTC
CDR3 protein: CASSVVDDSYEQYF

J gene: TRBJ2-7
clone size: many
V gene: TRBV5-1
D gene: -
CDR3 DNA: TGCGCCAGCAGCTTGGGGGACCGCTACTCCTACGAGCAGTACTTC
CDR3 protein: CASSLGDRYSYEQYF

J gene: TRBJ1-5
clone size: many
V gene: TRBV5-1
D gene: -
CDR3 DNA: TGCGCCAGCAGCTCGGACCCGAATCAGCCCCAGCATTTT
CDR3 protein: CASSSDPNQPQHF

J gene: TRBJ2-2
clone size: many
V gene: TRBV6-1
D gene: TRBD1
CDR3 DNA: TGTGCCAGCAGTAGGACAGGGGGCGAATACGGGGAGCTGTTTTTT
CDR3 protein: CASSRTGGEYGELFF

J gene: TRBJ2-7
clone size: -
V gene: TRBV20-1
D gene: TRBD2
CDR3 DNA: TGCAGTGCGGGTGCGCCGGGACTAACGCTTTACGAGCAGTACTTC
CDR3 protein: CSAGAPGLTLYEQYF

J gene: TRBJ2-1
clone size: many
V gene: TRBV11-3
D gene: TRBD2
CDR3 DNA: TGTGCCAGCAGCTTGGATAGCGGGAGCCACAATGAGCAGTTCTTC
CDR3 protein: CASSLDSGSHNEQFF

J gene: TRBJ1-6
clone size: -
V gene: TRBV3-1
D gene: -
CDR3 DNA: TGTGCCAGCAGCCACGAGGGAATGTATAATTCACCCCTCCACTTT
CDR3 protein: CASSHEGMYNSPLHF

J gene: TRBJ2-1
clone size: many
V gene: TRBV19
D gene: -
CDR3 DNA: TGTGCCAGTAGCCTTCCGGGCGGGACGGGCTACAATGAGCAGTTCTTC
CDR3 protein: CASSLPGGTGYNEQFF

J gene: TRBJ2-1
clone size: -
V gene: TRBV18
D gene: -
CDR3 DNA: TGTGCCAGCTCACCCTCGGCGGTGAGTTACAATGAGCAGTTCTTC
CDR3 protein: CASSPSAVSYNEQFF

J gene: TRBJ1-6
clone size: -
V gene: TRBV10-3
D gene: TRBD1
CDR3 DNA: TGTGCCATCAGTGCACAGGGGGCCTTAAGTAATTCACCCCTCCACTTT
CDR3 protein: CAISAQGALSNSPLHF

J gene: TRBJ2-3
clone size: -
V gene: TRBV19
D gene: TRBD2
CDR3 DNA: TGTGCCAGCGCCGTAGCGGGAGCTAGAGATACGCAGTATTTT
CDR3 protein: CASAVAGARDTQYF

J gene: TRBJ2-1
clone size: many
V gene: TRBV11-2
D gene: TRBD2
CDR3 DNA: TGTGCCAGCAGCTTAGAATTTAGGACTAGCCCCTACAATGAGCAGTTCTTC
CDR3 protein: CASSLEFRTSPYNEQFF

J gene: TRBJ1-1
clone size: many
V gene: TRBV6-2/TRBV6-3
D gene: -
CDR3 DNA: TGTGCCAGCAGTTACACCCCGCCAGGGTGGAGGGACACTGAAGCTTTCTTT
CDR3 protein: CASSYTPPGWRDTEAFF

J gene: TRBJ2-7
clone size: many
V gene: TRBV3-1
D gene: -
CDR3 DNA: TGTGCCAGCAGCCAAAGAGGGACCTACGAGCAGTACTTC
CDR3 protein: CASSQRGTYEQYF

J gene: TRBJ2-2
clone size: few
V gene: TRBV10-3
D gene: -
CDR3 DNA: TGTGCCATCAGTGCGGCGGGGAACACCGGGGAGCTGTTTTTT
CDR3 protein: CAISAAGNTGELFF

J gene: TRBJ2-5
clone size: -
V gene: TRBV19
D gene: TRBD2
CDR3 DNA: TGTGCCAGTACGCCGGCGGGAGAAGAGACCCAGTACTTC
CDR3 protein: CASTPAGEETQYF

J gene: TRBJ2-7
clone size: -
V gene: TRBV5-6
D gene: TRBD2
CDR3 DNA: TGTGCCAGCAGCCCAGGACTAGCGGGAGCGCTATCCTACGAGCAGTACTTC
CDR3 protein: CASSPGLAGALSYEQYF

J gene: TRBJ2-7
clone size: -
V gene: TRBV18
D gene: -
CDR3 DNA: TGTGCCAGCTCATCTACGGACAGACTCTACGAGCAGTACTTC
CDR3 protein: CASSSTDRLYEQYF

J gene: TRBJ2-7
clone size: few
V gene: TRBV20-1
D gene: TRBD2
CDR3 DNA: TGCAGTGCTACCAAGCTAGCGGGAGGAGGCTACGAGCAGTACTTC
CDR3 protein: CSATKLAGGGYEQYF

J gene: TRBJ1-2
clone size: many
V gene: TRBV27
D gene: -
CDR3 DNA: TGTGCCAGCAGCGTTATATTGGGTTCGGGCTACACCTTC
CDR3 protein: CASSVILGSGYTF

J gene: TRBJ2-6
clone size: -
V gene: TRBV12-3/TRBV12-4
D gene: -
CDR3 DNA: TGTGCCAGCAGTTCCCGGTACACGTCCTCTGGGGCCAACGTCCTGACTTTC
CDR3 protein: CASSSRYTSSGANVLTF

J gene: TRBJ1-1
clone size: few
V gene: TRBV10-3
D gene: -
CDR3 DNA: TGTGCCACTAAAAAGACGGCGGTCGAGGACACTGAAGCTTTCTTT
CDR3 protein: CATKKTAVEDTEAFF

J gene: TRBJ1-2
clone size: few
V gene: TRBV9
D gene: -
CDR3 DNA: TGTGCCAGCAGCGTAGAATTGGGACCCTACACCTTC
CDR3 protein: CASSVELGPYTF

J gene: TRBJ1-1
clone size: few
V gene: TRBV27
D gene: -
CDR3 DNA: TGTGCCAGCAGTGCTGCGGGAGAATACACTGAAGCTTTCTTT
CDR3 protein: CASSAAGEYTEAFF

J gene: TRBJ2-7
clone size: few
V gene: TRBV6-5
D gene: TRBD1
CDR3 DNA: TGTGCCAGCAGTTACAAAACTGACAGGGACGAGCAGTACTTC
CDR3 protein: CASSYKTDRDEQYF

J gene: TRBJ1-4
clone size: -
V gene: TRBV20-1
D gene: TRBD1
CDR3 DNA: TGCAGTGCTAGGACAGGGCGTGAAAAACTGTTTTTT
CDR3 protein: CSARTGREKLFF

J gene: TRBJ1-2
clone size: many
V gene: TRBV4-1
D gene: -
CDR3 DNA: TGCGCCAGCAGCCAAGAGGGACGCACCTTTGGTGGCTACACCTTC
CDR3 protein: CASSQEGRTFGGYTF

J gene: TRBJ2-6
clone size: -
V gene: TRBV7-3
D gene: TRBD1
CDR3 DNA: TGTGCCAGCAGCCCCATCCCGACAGGGGGCGACTCCTTGACTTTC
CDR3 protein: CASSPIPTGGDSLTF

J gene: TRBJ2-7
clone size: many
V gene: TRBV28
D gene: TRBD1
CDR3 DNA: TGTGCCAGCACTGGGACAGGGAATTACGAGCAGTACTTC
CDR3 protein: CASTGTGNYEQYF

J gene: TRBJ1-6
clone size: -
V gene: TRBV10-2
D gene: -
CDR3 DNA: TGCGCCAGTTTACCGGGACCCCAAATTCAATCCCTCCACTTT
CDR3 protein: CASLPGPQIQSLHF

J gene: TRBJ2-6
clone size: -
V gene: TRBV29-1
D gene: TRBD2
CDR3 DNA: TGCAGCGTTGAGGGGGGGACGGACGGGGCCAACGTCCTGACTTTC
CDR3 protein: CSVEGGTDGANVLTF

J gene: TRBJ2-1
clone size: -
V gene: TRBV12-3/TRBV12-4
D gene: -
CDR3 DNA: TGTGCCAGCGTAGATTCGATAGGCAATGAGCAGTTCTTC
CDR3 protein: CASVDSIGNEQFF

J gene: TRBJ2-4
clone size: -
V gene: TRBV3-1
D gene: -
CDR3 DNA: TGTGCCAGCAGCCAGGCCCCAGGGACCAGCAACATTCAGTACTTC
CDR3 protein: CASSQAPGTSNIQYF

J gene: TRBJ1-4
clone size: -
V gene: TRBV10-3
D gene: -
CDR3 DNA: TGTGCCATCATTCAGGCAACTAATGAAAAACTGTTTTTT
CDR3 protein: CAIIQATNEKLFF